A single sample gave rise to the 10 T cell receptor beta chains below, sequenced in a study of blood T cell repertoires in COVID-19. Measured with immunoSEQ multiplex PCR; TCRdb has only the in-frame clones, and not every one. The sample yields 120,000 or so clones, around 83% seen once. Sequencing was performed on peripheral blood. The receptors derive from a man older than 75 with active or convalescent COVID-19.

CDR3 residues: CASSPSGELFF. CDR3 nucleotides: TGTGCCAGCAGCCCATCCGGGGAGCTGTTTTTT. This chain connects TRBV3-1 (or the pseudogene TRBV3-2) to TRBJ2-2; D is unresolved. The V end lost 4 bases, the J end lost 6 bases, and 3 bases lay between the germline ends. Germline V gene sequence: CDR1 LGHDT, CDR2 YNNKEL (reference sequence). The CDR3 length is 11 residues.

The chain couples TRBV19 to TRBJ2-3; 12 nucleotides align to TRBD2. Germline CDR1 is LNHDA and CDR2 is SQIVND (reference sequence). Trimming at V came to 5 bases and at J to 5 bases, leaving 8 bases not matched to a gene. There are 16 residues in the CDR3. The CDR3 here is CASSSSRTSGEDTQYF. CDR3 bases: TGTGCCAGTAGTTCTAGCCGGACTAGCGGGGAAGATACGCAGTATTTT.

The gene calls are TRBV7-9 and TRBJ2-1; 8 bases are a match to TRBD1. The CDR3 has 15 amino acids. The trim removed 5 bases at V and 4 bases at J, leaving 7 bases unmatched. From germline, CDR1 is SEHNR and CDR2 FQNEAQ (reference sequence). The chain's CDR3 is CASSPSTGVYNEQFF. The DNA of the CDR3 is TGTGCCAGCAGCCCTTCGACAGGGGTTTACAATGAGCAGTTCTTC.

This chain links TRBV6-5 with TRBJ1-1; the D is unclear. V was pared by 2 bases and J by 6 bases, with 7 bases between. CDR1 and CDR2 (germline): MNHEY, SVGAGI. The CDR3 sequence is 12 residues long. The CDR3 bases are TGTGCCAGCAGTTACCTCAACTCTGAAGCTTTCTTT. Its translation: CASSYLNSEAFF.

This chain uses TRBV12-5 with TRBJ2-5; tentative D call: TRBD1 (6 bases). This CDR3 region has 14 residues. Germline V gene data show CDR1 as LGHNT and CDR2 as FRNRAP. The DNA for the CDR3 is TGTGCCCCCCTCCGGAACAGGGTCCAAGAGACCCAGTACTTC. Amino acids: CAPLRNRVQETQYF.

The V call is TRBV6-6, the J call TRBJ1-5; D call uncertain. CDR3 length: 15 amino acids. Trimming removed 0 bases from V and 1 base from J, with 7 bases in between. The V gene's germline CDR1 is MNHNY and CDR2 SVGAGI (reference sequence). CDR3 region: CASSYSGESNQPQHF. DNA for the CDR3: TGTGCCAGCAGTTACTCCGGAGAGAGCAATCAGCCCCAGCATTTT.

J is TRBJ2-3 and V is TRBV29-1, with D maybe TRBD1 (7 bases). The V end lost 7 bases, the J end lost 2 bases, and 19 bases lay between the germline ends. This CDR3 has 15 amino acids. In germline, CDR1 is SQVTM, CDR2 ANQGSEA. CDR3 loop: CSDQGSEGATDTQYF. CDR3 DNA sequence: TGCAGCGACCAGGGATCGGAGGGGGCCACAGATACGCAGTATTTT.

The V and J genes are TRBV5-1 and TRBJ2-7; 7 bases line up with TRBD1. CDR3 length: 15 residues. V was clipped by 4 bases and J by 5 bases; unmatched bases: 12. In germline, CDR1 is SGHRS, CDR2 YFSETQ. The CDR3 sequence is CASSRGGLGMDEQYF. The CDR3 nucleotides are TGCGCCAGCAGCCGAGGGGGCCTCGGTATGGACGAGCAGTACTTC.

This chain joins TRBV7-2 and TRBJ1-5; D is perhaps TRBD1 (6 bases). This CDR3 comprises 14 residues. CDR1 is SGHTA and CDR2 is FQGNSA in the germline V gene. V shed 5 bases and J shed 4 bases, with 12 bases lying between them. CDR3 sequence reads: CASSTGTSNQPQHF. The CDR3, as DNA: TGTGCCAGCAGCACCGGGACATCAAATCAGCCCCAGCATTTT.

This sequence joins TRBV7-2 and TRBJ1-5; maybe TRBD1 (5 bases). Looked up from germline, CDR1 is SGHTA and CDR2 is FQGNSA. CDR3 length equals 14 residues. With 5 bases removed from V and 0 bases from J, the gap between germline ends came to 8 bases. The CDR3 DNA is TGTGCCAGCAGCGGGGGGAATAGCAATCAGCCCCAGCATTTT. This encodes CASSGGNSNQPQHF.